Listed below are T cell receptor beta chains from one sample, sequenced in a study of blood T cell repertoires in COVID-19. TCRdb's copy holds only in-frame clones and misses some; the assay was immunoSEQ multiplex PCR. This repertoire shows approximately 120,000 clones, 70% to 90% found once; its top ten account for about 17%. What was sequenced was peripheral blood. The receptors originated from a woman aged 50 to 65 who had recovered from COVID-19. Each CDR3 is given with its conserved first and last residue. The order of the fields is D gene, clone size, J gene, V gene, CDR3 DNA, CDR3 protein. A D gene is named only where the DNA matches it firmly. Size is stated for part of the rows, as once, few or many counts, or as a class when the clone is expanded.

d_call: NA; clone_size: few; j_call: TRBJ1-1; v_call: TRBV29-1; cdr3_nt: TGCAGCGCTGGACGACTGGGACGGGAGGCTTTCTTT; cdr3_aa: CSAGRLGREAFF
d_call: TRBD2; clone_size: NA; j_call: TRBJ2-7; v_call: TRBV14; cdr3_nt: TGTGCCAGCAGGGCACTAGCGGGGTGCTCCTACGAGCAGTACTTC; cdr3_aa: CASRALAGCSYEQYF
d_call: TRBD1; clone_size: NA; j_call: TRBJ2-7; v_call: TRBV9; cdr3_nt: TGTGCCAGCAGCAGGGACAGGGGGACGCACTACGAGCAGTACTTC; cdr3_aa: CASSRDRGTHYEQYF
d_call: NA; clone_size: NA; j_call: TRBJ2-1; v_call: TRBV23-1; cdr3_nt: TGCGCCAGCAGTCTGGACACACGATACAATGAGCAGTTCTTC; cdr3_aa: CASSLDTRYNEQFF
d_call: NA; clone_size: NA; j_call: TRBJ2-7; v_call: TRBV5-4; cdr3_nt: TGTGCCAGCAGCCTCGGAAGTTATAAGGGAGGCGAGCAGTACTTC; cdr3_aa: CASSLGSYKGGEQYF
d_call: NA; clone_size: NA; j_call: TRBJ2-2; v_call: TRBV10-3; cdr3_nt: TGTGCCATCAGTCCGGGACAGAACACCGGGGAGCTGTTTTTT; cdr3_aa: CAISPGQNTGELFF
d_call: NA; clone_size: NA; j_call: TRBJ2-7; v_call: TRBV19; cdr3_nt: TGTGCCAGTGCCGGGACTGAAGGTAGGGAGCAGTACTTC; cdr3_aa: CASAGTEGREQYF
d_call: NA; clone_size: NA; j_call: TRBJ1-5; v_call: TRBV7-9; cdr3_nt: TGTGCCAGCAGCTCCATGGCGGCTCAGCCCCAGCATTTT; cdr3_aa: CASSSMAAQPQHF
d_call: NA; clone_size: once; j_call: TRBJ2-2; v_call: TRBV24-1; cdr3_nt: TGTGCCACCAGCCCGGTCAACCCGGAGCGCGGGGAGCTGTTTTTT; cdr3_aa: CATSPVNPERGELFF
d_call: NA; clone_size: NA; j_call: TRBJ2-2; v_call: TRBV6-5; cdr3_nt: TGTGCCAGCTTGGGCAGGGCAGGCGGGGAGCTGTTTTTT; cdr3_aa: CASLGRAGGELFF
d_call: TRBD2; clone_size: NA; j_call: TRBJ2-7; v_call: TRBV11-3; cdr3_nt: TGTGCCAGCAGCTCAACCCGGACTAGCGGGACATTTTACTTC; cdr3_aa: CASSSTRTSGTFYF
d_call: TRBD2; clone_size: NA; j_call: TRBJ2-7; v_call: TRBV25-1; cdr3_nt: TGTGCCAGCAGTGAAATTTGGCGGGAGGCCCTTCCCTACGAGCAGTACTTC; cdr3_aa: CASSEIWREALPYEQYF
d_call: TRBD1; clone_size: NA; j_call: TRBJ2-7; v_call: TRBV5-6; cdr3_nt: TGTGCCAGCAGCTGGACAGGGCTGGGCGAGCAGTACTTC; cdr3_aa: CASSWTGLGEQYF
d_call: NA; clone_size: NA; j_call: TRBJ1-2; v_call: TRBV24-1; cdr3_nt: TGTGCCACCTCTACCGACAGCTATGGCTACACCTTC; cdr3_aa: CATSTDSYGYTF
d_call: TRBD1; clone_size: NA; j_call: TRBJ1-1; v_call: TRBV18; cdr3_nt: TGTGCCAGCTCACCAGGACAGGGGCGGGCTGAAGCTTTCTTT; cdr3_aa: CASSPGQGRAEAFF
d_call: TRBD1; clone_size: NA; j_call: TRBJ1-4; v_call: TRBV28; cdr3_nt: TGTGCCAGCAGTGCAGGGGGCTTAGGTGATGAAAAACTGTTTTTT; cdr3_aa: CASSAGGLGDEKLFF
d_call: TRBD2; clone_size: NA; j_call: TRBJ2-2; v_call: TRBV7-2; cdr3_nt: TGTGCCAGCAGCTTAATTGCCGGGAGGGCCGGGGAGCTGTTTTTT; cdr3_aa: CASSLIAGRAGELFF
d_call: NA; clone_size: NA; j_call: TRBJ1-1; v_call: TRBV30; cdr3_nt: TGTGCCTGGAGGGGTGGGGGGACTGAAGCTTTCTTT; cdr3_aa: CAWRGGGTEAFF
d_call: TRBD1; clone_size: NA; j_call: TRBJ1-2; v_call: TRBV19; cdr3_nt: TGTGCCAGTAGAACGGACAGGGTACGCGGCTACACCTTC; cdr3_aa: CASRTDRVRGYTF
d_call: NA; clone_size: NA; j_call: TRBJ2-3; v_call: TRBV6-5; cdr3_nt: TGTGCCAGCAGCGTAGCTCGGGGGGATACGCAGTATTTT; cdr3_aa: CASSVARGDTQYF
d_call: TRBD1; clone_size: once; j_call: TRBJ1-2; v_call: TRBV6-6; cdr3_nt: TGTGCCAGCAGAACTCCGAGACAGGGTTTTCGCTATGGCTACACCTTC; cdr3_aa: CASRTPRQGFRYGYTF
d_call: NA; clone_size: NA; j_call: TRBJ2-1; v_call: TRBV11-2; cdr3_nt: TGTGCCAGCAGCTTAGAGAGGGACAATGAGCAGTTCTTC; cdr3_aa: CASSLERDNEQFF
d_call: TRBD2; clone_size: once; j_call: TRBJ2-3; v_call: TRBV6-1; cdr3_nt: TGTGCCAGCAGGGGACTAGCGGGAGAAGATACGCAGTATTTT; cdr3_aa: CASRGLAGEDTQYF
d_call: NA; clone_size: NA; j_call: TRBJ2-7; v_call: TRBV30; cdr3_nt: TGTGCCTGGAGTGTACAAGGGGTCGAGCAGTACTTC; cdr3_aa: CAWSVQGVEQYF
d_call: NA; clone_size: NA; j_call: TRBJ2-1; v_call: TRBV7-2; cdr3_nt: TGTGCCAGCAGCTTAGGGCTCACTGAGCAGTTCTTC; cdr3_aa: CASSLGLTEQFF
d_call: NA; clone_size: many; j_call: TRBJ1-3; v_call: TRBV20-1; cdr3_nt: TGCAGTGCTAGTACAGCTGGAAACACCATATATTTT; cdr3_aa: CSASTAGNTIYF
d_call: NA; clone_size: NA; j_call: TRBJ2-7; v_call: TRBV11-2; cdr3_nt: TGTGCCAGCAGCTTAGTGTTCCGCGGCGACTACGAGCAGTACTTC; cdr3_aa: CASSLVFRGDYEQYF
d_call: NA; clone_size: NA; j_call: TRBJ2-2; v_call: TRBV27; cdr3_nt: TGTGCCAGCAGTTTTGACACCCGCCGTGGCACCGGGGAGCTGTTTTTT; cdr3_aa: CASSFDTRRGTGELFF
d_call: NA; clone_size: NA; j_call: TRBJ2-1; v_call: TRBV18; cdr3_nt: TGTGCCAGCTCACCACCGTCTAGCCAGATACAGTTCTTC; cdr3_aa: CASSPPSSQIQFF
d_call: TRBD2; clone_size: NA; j_call: TRBJ2-7; v_call: TRBV10-1; cdr3_nt: TGCGCCAGCAGTAGAACTCCGGGACTAAACTACGAGCAGTACTTC; cdr3_aa: CASSRTPGLNYEQYF
d_call: NA; clone_size: NA; j_call: TRBJ1-6; v_call: TRBV3-1/TRBV3-2; cdr3_nt: TGTGCCAGCAGCCAGAGCCCGACAGCTTCATTCCGCTCCTATAATTCACCCCTCCACTTT; cdr3_aa: CASSQSPTASFRSYNSPLHF
d_call: NA; clone_size: NA; j_call: TRBJ1-5; v_call: TRBV10-3; cdr3_nt: TGTGCCATCAGCGCAGACAAAAATCAGCCCCAGCATTTT; cdr3_aa: CAISADKNQPQHF
d_call: TRBD1; clone_size: NA; j_call: TRBJ2-1; v_call: TRBV19; cdr3_nt: TGTGCCAGTAGTATATGGACAGGGTGGTTCTTC; cdr3_aa: CASSIWTGWFF
d_call: NA; clone_size: NA; j_call: TRBJ1-1; v_call: TRBV27; cdr3_nt: TGTGCCAGCAGTTCAGGACAGCTGAACACTGAAGCTTTCTTT; cdr3_aa: CASSSGQLNTEAFF
d_call: NA; clone_size: once; j_call: TRBJ2-2; v_call: TRBV6-2/TRBV6-3; cdr3_nt: TGTGCCAGCAGTCTACACATAGCAGAGAGCGGGGAGCTGTTTTTT; cdr3_aa: CASSLHIAESGELFF
d_call: TRBD2; clone_size: NA; j_call: TRBJ2-1; v_call: TRBV7-2; cdr3_nt: TGTGCCAGCAGCTTAGGGCCTAGCGGGGGCATGTACAATGAGCAGTTCTTC; cdr3_aa: CASSLGPSGGMYNEQFF
d_call: TRBD1; clone_size: NA; j_call: TRBJ1-4; v_call: TRBV6-5; cdr3_nt: TGTGCCAGCACCCGACAGGGTGAAAAACTGTTTTTT; cdr3_aa: CASTRQGEKLFF
d_call: NA; clone_size: NA; j_call: TRBJ2-1; v_call: TRBV4-1; cdr3_nt: TGCGCCAGCAGCCACCCGGCGCGGGGGCGACCAACCGACAATGAGCAGTTCTTC; cdr3_aa: CASSHPARGRPTDNEQFF
d_call: TRBD2; clone_size: NA; j_call: TRBJ2-5; v_call: TRBV9; cdr3_nt: TGTGCCAGCAGCGGCGGGGGAAATCAAGAGACCCAGTACTTC; cdr3_aa: CASSGGGNQETQYF
d_call: TRBD2; clone_size: NA; j_call: TRBJ2-1; v_call: TRBV7-3; cdr3_nt: TGTGCCAGCAGCTTACTCCTAGCGGGATCAAATGAGCAGTTCTTC; cdr3_aa: CASSLLLAGSNEQFF
d_call: NA; clone_size: NA; j_call: TRBJ1-2; v_call: TRBV30; cdr3_nt: TGTGCCTGGAGTGTGCTTACCACAGGTTTTCGTGGCTACACCTTC; cdr3_aa: CAWSVLTTGFRGYTF
d_call: NA; clone_size: NA; j_call: TRBJ2-6; v_call: TRBV5-5; cdr3_nt: TGTGCCAGCAGCTTTCTTTCCTCTGGGGCCAACGTCCTGACTTTC; cdr3_aa: CASSFLSSGANVLTF
d_call: NA; clone_size: NA; j_call: TRBJ2-7; v_call: TRBV4-1; cdr3_nt: TGCGCCAGCAGCCAAAGCTTACAGCCGGCCTACGAGCAGTACTTC; cdr3_aa: CASSQSLQPAYEQYF
d_call: NA; clone_size: once; j_call: TRBJ2-7; v_call: TRBV21-1; cdr3_nt: TGTGCCAGCGGTAGACTAGCGGGAGCGCTTTTCTACGAGCAGTACTTC; cdr3_aa: CASGRLAGALFYEQYF
d_call: NA; clone_size: NA; j_call: TRBJ2-2; v_call: TRBV2; cdr3_nt: TGTGCCAGCCGAGGAACCGGGGAGCTGTTTTTT; cdr3_aa: CASRGTGELFF
d_call: NA; clone_size: NA; j_call: TRBJ1-5; v_call: TRBV7-3; cdr3_nt: TGTGCCACCCCCCTCGGACGGATCACATACGACTATAGCAATCAGCCCCAGCATTTT; cdr3_aa: CATPLGRITYDYSNQPQHF
d_call: TRBD1; clone_size: NA; j_call: TRBJ1-5; v_call: TRBV4-1; cdr3_nt: TGCGCCAGCAGCCACCGGACAGGGAGCAATCAGCCCCAGCATTTT; cdr3_aa: CASSHRTGSNQPQHF
d_call: NA; clone_size: NA; j_call: TRBJ2-3; v_call: TRBV19; cdr3_nt: TGTGCCAGTAGTATAGGGACATGGCAAGATACGCAGTATTTT; cdr3_aa: CASSIGTWQDTQYF
d_call: TRBD1; clone_size: NA; j_call: TRBJ2-7; v_call: TRBV9; cdr3_nt: TGTGCCAGCAGCGGGACAGGGGCCCCTACCACCGAGCAGTACTTC; cdr3_aa: CASSGTGAPTTEQYF
d_call: NA; clone_size: NA; j_call: TRBJ1-1; v_call: TRBV6-5; cdr3_nt: TGTGCCAGCCCCGACAGGATGAACACTGAAGCTTTCTTT; cdr3_aa: CASPDRMNTEAFF
d_call: NA; clone_size: NA; j_call: TRBJ1-5; v_call: TRBV7-2; cdr3_nt: TGTGCCAGCAGCCTAGTACAGGGTCCTAATCAGCCCCAGCATTTT; cdr3_aa: CASSLVQGPNQPQHF
d_call: NA; clone_size: once; j_call: TRBJ2-3; v_call: TRBV20-1; cdr3_nt: TGCAGTGCTAGTTTTAGGGACAGAGACCGGGGGTTT; cdr3_aa: CSASFRDRDRGF
d_call: TRBD2; clone_size: NA; j_call: TRBJ2-3; v_call: TRBV6-2/TRBV6-3; cdr3_nt: TGTGCCAGCAGCACTAGCGGGAGAGGTGGTTCGCAGTATTTT; cdr3_aa: CASSTSGRGGSQYF
d_call: TRBD2; clone_size: NA; j_call: TRBJ2-7; v_call: TRBV4-2; cdr3_nt: TGTGCCAGCAGCCAGGCGACTAGCGCCTCCTCCTACGAGCAGTACTTC; cdr3_aa: CASSQATSASSYEQYF
d_call: NA; clone_size: NA; j_call: TRBJ1-2; v_call: TRBV2; cdr3_nt: TGTGCCAGTCGAGTAGGGGCTAACTATGGCTACACCTTC; cdr3_aa: CASRVGANYGYTF
d_call: TRBD1; clone_size: NA; j_call: TRBJ2-1; v_call: TRBV18; cdr3_nt: TGTGCCAGCTCACCAGACCGGGACAGGGCCTACAATGAGCAGTTCTTC; cdr3_aa: CASSPDRDRAYNEQFF
d_call: NA; clone_size: once; j_call: TRBJ2-5; v_call: TRBV2; cdr3_nt: TGTGCCAGCAGTTTCGGGGGACGGGGAAAAGAGACCCAGTACTTC; cdr3_aa: CASSFGGRGKETQYF
d_call: TRBD1; clone_size: NA; j_call: TRBJ1-5; v_call: TRBV10-3; cdr3_nt: TGTGCCATCAGCGAAAGGACAGGGACAAATCAGCCCCAGCATTTT; cdr3_aa: CAISERTGTNQPQHF
d_call: NA; clone_size: NA; j_call: TRBJ2-1; v_call: TRBV5-4; cdr3_nt: TGTGCCAGCAGCTCCCCGGAGAGGGGCGGCGGGGATGAGCAGTTCTTC; cdr3_aa: CASSSPERGGGDEQFF
d_call: TRBD1; clone_size: NA; j_call: TRBJ1-5; v_call: TRBV18; cdr3_nt: TGTGCCAGCTCCCAGGGGACAGGCAATCAGCCCCAGCATTTT; cdr3_aa: CASSQGTGNQPQHF